This T cell receptor beta chain appears in the sequencing data of a study of T cells in Graves' hyperthyroidism and ophthalmopathy (dated by TCRdb to between 2017 and 2020). Background for the entire study: Peripheral blood samples were taken at initial diagnosis, before any treatment was given. To identify TCR V-J signatures that set the groups apart, the researchers used a discovery cohort of 90 to 100 patients, made up of fewer than 50 with Graves' ophthalmopathy and around 58 with stable Graves' hyperthyroidism. Prospective prediction of ophthalmopathy was tested in an independent validation cohort of approximately 19 hyperthyroidism patients and 15 to 17 patients who later progressed to ophthalmopathy. For training and testing, the roughly 100 patients in the discovery cohort were randomly divided in a 7:3 ratio. In roughly six Graves' hyperthyroidism patients, the study also compared T-cell repertoires from thyroid tissue with T-cell repertoires from blood. Following sampling, methimazole starting at 30 mg daily was given to hyperthyroidism patients, and high-dose intravenous methylprednisolone was given to ophthalmopathy patients. The paper describes TCR Vbeta CDR3 sequencing of around 130 peripheral blood samples, made up of 43 ophthalmopathy patients, roughly 75 hyperthyroidism patients and some 17 progressor patients.

A patient counted as having stable Graves' hyperthyroidism if no progression to ophthalmopathy occurred over 18 months of follow-up. Hyperthyroidism patients were newly diagnosed, with disease duration under 2 months, and aged 18 to 65 years. Any patient with an uncontrolled infection, another autoimmune disease, pregnancy or lactation was excluded. Diagnoses relied on clinical symptoms, serum thyroxine and TRAb, thyroid ultrasound and orbital computed tomography. PBMCs were isolated from about 9 ml of fresh peripheral blood by Ficoll-Paque density gradient centrifugation. Total RNA was extracted using Trizol reagent, and RNA quality was assessed on an Agilent 2100 Bioanalyzer. As for this clonotype: Its specific antigen is unknown. The record has no base qualities; no much larger clone is one base away.

The CDR3 contains 12 residues, cysteine and phenylalanine counted. Only CDR3 DNA is held: 36 bases, read in frame from base 1. As encoded in the germline V gene (reference sequence), CDR1 is LNHNV while CDR2 is YYDKDF. V and J are truncated by 0 bases and 5 bases respectively, leaving an intervening sequence of 4 bases. TCR beta CDR3 regions were amplified from RNA transcripts. For the first round of RT-PCR on the TCR CDR3, the HTBI primer set was used together with the Qiagen OneStep RT-PCR kit. The libraries were constructed in a second round of multiplex PCR and then size-selected and purified. Paired-end sequencing of the libraries was performed with 100 bp reads on an Illumina HiSeq2000. Processing in the source paper ran as follows. Raw data were processed with SOAPnuke, discarding reads with adapters, uncalled bases, mean Phred below 15, or no exact constant-primer or identifier match. High-quality paired reads were merged with COPE v1.2.5, and unique nucleotide sequences were defined as clonotypes. MiTCR v1.1 was used to align the clonotypes against IMGT TRBV, TRBD and TRBJ reference segments. The analysis was restricted to V-J combinations with a frequency above 0.0001, which together covered 98% to 99.2% of the repertoires. A TCS score was defined as the ratio of F50 (clonal expansion) to E x V (chaos), with BLOSUM62-based TCRdist applied between CDR3 peptides within each V-J. Welch's t-statistics and random forest reduced fewer than 600 V-J features to 10 to 15, which were used in a naive Bayes classifier (R e1071). TCRdb trimmed public reads at Q25 via fastp, called clones via MiXCR and kept in-frame beta chains. Rows matching on CDR3 protein sequence are summarized as one entry with the most common DNA and genes. The V and J calls come from TCRdb's annotation, not from the publication. Present in this sample are about half a million distinct CDR3 sequences, under 25% of which were seen just once. The ten top clones hold more than 20% of the sample.

What the study reported, not specific to this receptor: Blood samples also contained most of the expanded thyroid clonotypes (frequency above 0.001), which suggests that blood repertoires may reflect thyroid immune responses. A model built on a 13 V-J signature distinguished ophthalmopathy from stable hyperthyroidism, reaching around 87% sensitivity and under 84% specificity in cross-validation and 80%/75% in testing. Sample size was not statistically predetermined, and blinding of investigators to group allocation was not performed. In validation, the model predicted progression to ophthalmopathy with over 65% sensitivity and approximately 72% specificity, a median of approximately 6.5 months before onset.

In this chain, TRBV15 is recombined with TRBJ1-2, with no reliable assignment of the D segment. The sample comprised blood. The TCR was taken from a man between 18 and 29 years old with Graves' hyperthyroidism. The sequenced DNA: TGTGCCACCAGCAGAGAGGCTTATGGCTACACCTTC. The resulting protein is CATSREAYGYTF.